This T cell receptor (beta chain) was captured by sequencing in a study of OX40 agonist ivuxolimab in advanced cancers. Findings of the study overall: Partial responders at 0.1-3.0 mg/kg showed near-lowest clonal expansion. Some nonresponders likewise displayed low normalized T-cell clonal expansion.

This clone was seen a single time. Its target is not known. Measured with immunoSEQ multiplex PCR; TCRdb has only the in-frame clones, and not every one. The table includes about 60,000 clones, more than 85% detected once. This CDR3 region has 15 residues. Germline V lookup: CDR1 SSHAT, CDR2 FNYEAQ (reference sequence). V shed 11 bases and J shed 3 bases, with 17 bases lying between them. The chain employs TRBV7-7 and TRBJ2-6, with D perhaps given as TRBD1 or TRBD2 (7 bases each). Sequences were derived from CD4+ or CD8+ T cells sorted from blood, sampled in a trial of the OX40 agonist ivuxolimab. This clonotype was obtained from an adult with an advanced solid tumor such as melanoma, head and neck, liver or kidney cancer. CDR3 protein: CASSGGGDGANVLTF. The CDR3, as DNA: TGTGCCTCTTCAGGGGGGGGCGATGGGGCCAACGTCCTGACTTTC. The variable domain in full, completed from reference TRBV7-7 and TRBJ2-6, reads GAGVSQSPRYKVTKRGQDVTLRCDPISSHATLYWYQQALGQGPEFLTYFNYEAQPDKSGLPSDRFSAERPEGSISTLTIQRTEQRDSAMYRCASSGGGDGANVLTFGAGSRLTVL.